A selection of T cell receptor beta chains follows, all from one sample in a study of T cell responses to AZD1222 COVID-19 vaccine. The data were produced by immunoSEQ multiplex PCR, yet TCRdb's version contains in-frame clones alone and is incomplete. The data show 88,000 or so clones, with about nine tenths seen just once and over 2% held by the top ten. The material sequenced was peripheral blood, taken on day 0 of AZD1222 vaccination. The receptors stem from an adult in good health. The CDR3 runs from the conserved cysteine through the conserved F or W. D genes are given only for firm matches. Some rows have no size entry. The others give once, few or many, or a class for an expanded clone.

cdr3_nt: TGTGCCAGCAGCCAGCGGGGGAGAGACAATGAGCAGTTCTTC
cdr3_aa: CASSQRGRDNEQFF
j_call: TRBJ2-1
clone_size: NA
v_call: TRBV4-2
d_call: TRBD2

cdr3_nt: TGCAGCGCGTTTACAGACACAGATACGCAGTATTTT
cdr3_aa: CSAFTDTDTQYF
j_call: TRBJ2-3
clone_size: NA
v_call: TRBV29-1
d_call: NA

cdr3_nt: TGTGCCAGCTCACCACGGTTCGGACAGGGGTCTGAAGCTTTCTTT
cdr3_aa: CASSPRFGQGSEAFF
j_call: TRBJ1-1
clone_size: NA
v_call: TRBV18
d_call: TRBD1

cdr3_nt: TGTGCCAGCAGTACCGGGACTAGCGGGGGGGCGTATGAGCAGTTCTTC
cdr3_aa: CASSTGTSGGAYEQFF
j_call: TRBJ2-1
clone_size: once
v_call: TRBV9
d_call: TRBD2

cdr3_nt: TGTGCCAGCACTAAAGATATTTCCGGGACAGGTCCCCTTTACGAGCAGTACTTC
cdr3_aa: CASTKDISGTGPLYEQYF
j_call: TRBJ2-7
clone_size: NA
v_call: TRBV2
d_call: TRBD1

cdr3_nt: TGCGCCAGCAGCGTGGGAGGAGAAGGCTACACCTTC
cdr3_aa: CASSVGGEGYTF
j_call: TRBJ1-2
clone_size: NA
v_call: TRBV4-1
d_call: NA

cdr3_nt: TGTGCCTGGAGTGTAGATGCAGGGGTGCGGTACGAGCAGTACTTC
cdr3_aa: CAWSVDAGVRYEQYF
j_call: TRBJ2-7
clone_size: few
v_call: TRBV30
d_call: NA

cdr3_nt: TGTGCCAGCAGATTCACAGGGTCGAACACTGAAGCTTTCTTT
cdr3_aa: CASRFTGSNTEAFF
j_call: TRBJ1-1
clone_size: NA
v_call: TRBV27
d_call: NA

cdr3_nt: TGTGCCAGCAGTGCCCTAGCGGGAGGCGGGCAAGAGACCCAGTACTTC
cdr3_aa: CASSALAGGGQETQYF
j_call: TRBJ2-5
clone_size: NA
v_call: TRBV6-4
d_call: TRBD2

cdr3_nt: TGTGCCATAGCGGGAGGGACGAACACCGGGGAGCTGTTTTTT
cdr3_aa: CAIAGGTNTGELFF
j_call: TRBJ2-2
clone_size: once
v_call: TRBV10-3
d_call: TRBD2

cdr3_nt: TGTGCCTTCTTGAAGCAGTACTTC
cdr3_aa: CAFLKQYF
j_call: TRBJ2-7
clone_size: NA
v_call: TRBV21-1
d_call: NA

cdr3_nt: TGTGCCAGCAGCCAGACCCCCAGGGGTACCAGCTCCTACGAGCAGTACTTC
cdr3_aa: CASSQTPRGTSSYEQYF
j_call: TRBJ2-7
clone_size: NA
v_call: TRBV11-2
d_call: NA

cdr3_nt: TGTGCCAGCAAGGGGGGAGGATCAACCTACGAGCAGTACTTC
cdr3_aa: CASKGGGSTYEQYF
j_call: TRBJ2-7
clone_size: NA
v_call: TRBV6-1
d_call: NA

cdr3_nt: TGTGCCAGCAGTAGAGTGGGCAGTTTTAATGAGCAGTTCTTC
cdr3_aa: CASSRVGSFNEQFF
j_call: TRBJ2-1
clone_size: NA
v_call: TRBV6-2/TRBV6-3
d_call: NA

cdr3_nt: TGTGCCAGCAGCTTGGGAGGGCCGGATAGCAATCAGCCCCAGCATTTT
cdr3_aa: CASSLGGPDSNQPQHF
j_call: TRBJ1-5
clone_size: NA
v_call: TRBV5-4
d_call: NA

cdr3_nt: TGTGCCAGCAGTGTCATCACACCTCACGAGGCTTTCTTT
cdr3_aa: CASSVITPHEAFF
j_call: TRBJ1-1
clone_size: NA
v_call: TRBV2
d_call: NA

cdr3_nt: TGTGCCAGCAGCTTAGGAGACTTCATCTATGGCTACACCTTC
cdr3_aa: CASSLGDFIYGYTF
j_call: TRBJ1-2
clone_size: NA
v_call: TRBV7-9
d_call: NA

cdr3_nt: TGTGCCAGCAGCCCTAGGACTAGCGGGAGGGCCGGGGACATTCAGTACTTC
cdr3_aa: CASSPRTSGRAGDIQYF
j_call: TRBJ2-4
clone_size: NA
v_call: TRBV7-9
d_call: TRBD2

cdr3_nt: TGTGCCAGCAGCGACTTTGGGCGGGGGGACTCCTACAATGAGCAGTTCTTC
cdr3_aa: CASSDFGRGDSYNEQFF
j_call: TRBJ2-1
clone_size: NA
v_call: TRBV5-5
d_call: TRBD2

cdr3_nt: TGCGCCAGCAGCTTAACAGGACAAGCGAACACTGAAGCTTTCTTT
cdr3_aa: CASSLTGQANTEAFF
j_call: TRBJ1-1
clone_size: NA
v_call: TRBV5-1
d_call: NA

cdr3_nt: TGTGCCAGCAGCGTAGGAGCGGGGGAAAACGCCAATGAGCAGTTCTTC
cdr3_aa: CASSVGAGENANEQFF
j_call: TRBJ2-1
clone_size: NA
v_call: TRBV9
d_call: TRBD2

cdr3_nt: TGCGCCACCGCTCTAGACAGGGGGACGGATTCACCCCTCCACTTT
cdr3_aa: CATALDRGTDSPLHF
j_call: TRBJ1-6
clone_size: NA
v_call: TRBV5-1
d_call: TRBD1

cdr3_nt: TGTGCCAGTAGGGCCCAGGGAGCTAACTATGGCTACACCTTC
cdr3_aa: CASRAQGANYGYTF
j_call: TRBJ1-2
clone_size: NA
v_call: TRBV19
d_call: NA

cdr3_nt: TGTGCCAGTAGTATACTCCGCGGGACAGGCTATGGCTACACCTTC
cdr3_aa: CASSILRGTGYGYTF
j_call: TRBJ1-2
clone_size: NA
v_call: TRBV19
d_call: TRBD1

cdr3_nt: TGTGCCATCAGAGACAGGTTGGACGAGCAGTACTTC
cdr3_aa: CAIRDRLDEQYF
j_call: TRBJ2-7
clone_size: NA
v_call: TRBV10-3
d_call: NA

cdr3_nt: TGTGCCAGCAGCCCTGACAGGGCCTATGGCTACACCTTC
cdr3_aa: CASSPDRAYGYTF
j_call: TRBJ1-2
clone_size: NA
v_call: TRBV7-2
d_call: TRBD1

cdr3_nt: TGCGCCAGCAGTGAGCCGGGACAGGGAGGGACCTACGAGCAGTACTTC
cdr3_aa: CASSEPGQGGTYEQYF
j_call: TRBJ2-7
clone_size: NA
v_call: TRBV10-2
d_call: TRBD1

cdr3_nt: TGTGCCAGTAGTCCCTGGACAGGGAAGGCTCGCAATCAGCCCCAGCATTTT
cdr3_aa: CASSPWTGKARNQPQHF
j_call: TRBJ1-5
clone_size: NA
v_call: TRBV19
d_call: TRBD1

cdr3_nt: TGTGCCTGGACCCGGACAGACTCCTACGAGCAGTACTTC
cdr3_aa: CAWTRTDSYEQYF
j_call: TRBJ2-7
clone_size: NA
v_call: TRBV30
d_call: NA

cdr3_nt: TGTGCCAGCAGTTCGATGAGTATTGAGTACACTGAAGCTTTCTTT
cdr3_aa: CASSSMSIEYTEAFF
j_call: TRBJ1-1
clone_size: NA
v_call: TRBV28
d_call: NA

cdr3_nt: TGTGCCAGTAGAGCAGCGGGAGTTCCCTACAATGAGCAGTTCTTC
cdr3_aa: CASRAAGVPYNEQFF
j_call: TRBJ2-1
clone_size: few
v_call: TRBV19
d_call: TRBD2

cdr3_nt: TGCGCCAGCAGCTTGTTCGGCACCCAGAACTATGGCTACACCTTC
cdr3_aa: CASSLFGTQNYGYTF
j_call: TRBJ1-2
clone_size: NA
v_call: TRBV5-1
d_call: NA

cdr3_nt: TGTGCCAGCTCACCGTACGGGACGGATAATAATTCACCCCTCCACTTT
cdr3_aa: CASSPYGTDNNSPLHF
j_call: TRBJ1-6
clone_size: many
v_call: TRBV18
d_call: NA

cdr3_nt: TGTGCCAGCAGTGAAGAGAGTAAAGCCCAGCATTTT
cdr3_aa: CASSEESKAQHF
j_call: TRBJ1-5
clone_size: NA
v_call: TRBV2
d_call: NA

cdr3_nt: TGTGCTAGTGGTTTGGTAAGAGGCACTGAAGCTTTCTTT
cdr3_aa: CASGLVRGTEAFF
j_call: TRBJ1-1
clone_size: few
v_call: TRBV12-5
d_call: NA

cdr3_nt: TGTGCCAGCAGCGTAGAAGGCGGGCGGACTGAAGCTTTCTTT
cdr3_aa: CASSVEGGRTEAFF
j_call: TRBJ1-1
clone_size: NA
v_call: TRBV9
d_call: NA

cdr3_nt: TGTGCCAGCAGTCACCCAGACTCCCAACATGGACCTGGGGACTACAATGAGCAGTTCTTC
cdr3_aa: CASSHPDSQHGPGDYNEQFF
j_call: TRBJ2-1
clone_size: NA
v_call: TRBV6-6
d_call: NA

cdr3_nt: TGTGCCTGGGACCCTACGGGACGGGAAAACTATGGCTACACCTTC
cdr3_aa: CAWDPTGRENYGYTF
j_call: TRBJ1-2
clone_size: NA
v_call: TRBV30
d_call: NA

cdr3_nt: TGTGCCAGCAGCTCGTGGGCAGCCCATAATTCACCCCTCCACTTT
cdr3_aa: CASSSWAAHNSPLHF
j_call: TRBJ1-6
clone_size: NA
v_call: TRBV5-4
d_call: NA

cdr3_nt: TGTGCCAGCAGCTTAGGGGCCCATCCGACGGAGGCCCAGCATTTT
cdr3_aa: CASSLGAHPTEAQHF
j_call: TRBJ1-5
clone_size: NA
v_call: TRBV11-2
d_call: NA

cdr3_nt: TGTGCCAGCAGCCCGCATTATTCGTCCCTGTCCACCTACGAGCAGTACTTC
cdr3_aa: CASSPHYSSLSTYEQYF
j_call: TRBJ2-7
clone_size: NA
v_call: TRBV5-5
d_call: NA

cdr3_nt: TGCGCCAGCAGCCCCTCGGGACAGAATAATTCACCCCTCCACTTT
cdr3_aa: CASSPSGQNNSPLHF
j_call: TRBJ1-6
clone_size: once
v_call: TRBV10-2
d_call: TRBD1

cdr3_nt: TGCAGTGGATCACGTGAAGAGACCCAGTACTTC
cdr3_aa: CSGSREETQYF
j_call: TRBJ2-5
clone_size: NA
v_call: TRBV20-1
d_call: NA

cdr3_nt: TGTGCCAGCAGCCAGGGGAACACTGAAGCTTTCTTT
cdr3_aa: CASSQGNTEAFF
j_call: TRBJ1-1
clone_size: NA
v_call: TRBV7-9
d_call: NA

cdr3_nt: TGCGCCAGCAGCCAACCTCTGGAATTCTCCTACGAGCAGTACTTC
cdr3_aa: CASSQPLEFSYEQYF
j_call: TRBJ2-7
clone_size: NA
v_call: TRBV4-3
d_call: NA

cdr3_nt: TGTGCCAGCAGTTTATTCGAAGATACGCAGTATTTT
cdr3_aa: CASSLFEDTQYF
j_call: TRBJ2-3
clone_size: NA
v_call: TRBV12-3/TRBV12-4
d_call: NA

cdr3_nt: TGTGCCAGCAGCTTACAGGGGGCGAACACCGGGGAGCTGTTTTTT
cdr3_aa: CASSLQGANTGELFF
j_call: TRBJ2-2
clone_size: NA
v_call: TRBV7-3
d_call: TRBD1

cdr3_nt: TGTGCCAGCTCACCGGTAGATGGCTACACCTTC
cdr3_aa: CASSPVDGYTF
j_call: TRBJ1-2
clone_size: NA
v_call: TRBV18
d_call: NA

cdr3_nt: TGTGCCAGCAGTTACGCCGAAAACTATGGCTACACCTTC
cdr3_aa: CASSYAENYGYTF
j_call: TRBJ1-2
clone_size: NA
v_call: TRBV6-5
d_call: NA